These 21 T cell receptor beta chains came from one sample sequenced in a study of blood T cell repertoires in COVID-19. Data came from immunoSEQ multiplex PCR; TCRdb stores just in-frame clones and leaves some out. The sample holds tens of thousands of clones; about 82% are singletons and the top ten take 15% to 20%. Sequenced: peripheral blood. These TCRs come from a woman in her fifties or sixties with acute or convalescent COVID-19.

The chain recombines TRBV5-4 with TRBJ2-3; 7 bases are shared with TRBD2. The CDR3 runs to 14 residues. Germline V lookup: CDR1 SGHNT, CDR2 YYREEE (reference sequence). Trimming cost V 5 bases and J 3 bases; bases outside gene matches: 6. CDR3: CASSFLGRTDTQYF. The CDR3 coding sequence is TGTGCCAGCAGTTTTCTCGGGAGGACAGATACGCAGTATTTT.

This clone was seen more than once but under ten times. V usage is TRBV6-6 and J usage is TRBJ2-7, with TRBD2 identical over 8 bases. V trimming: 6 bases; J trimming: 6 bases; junction bases outside the gene matches: 10. CDR3 length: 14 amino acids. CDR1 is MNHNY and CDR2 is SVGAGI in the germline V gene (reference sequence). Here the CDR3 DNA reads TGTGCCAGCAGGCCCCTAGCGGGCGAACCCGAGCAGTACGTC. Protein sequence: CASRPLAGEPEQYV.

The CDR3 DNA sequence: TGTGCCAGCACCCAGACAGAGGCTTACTACGAGCAGTACTTC. Amino acids: CASTQTEAYYEQYF. The chain recombines TRBV28 with TRBJ2-7, with D maybe TRBD1 (5 bases). Trimming removed 7 bases at V and 3 bases at J, with 16 bases between. Germline lookup yields CDR1 MDHEN and CDR2 SYDVKM. CDR3 length equals 14 residues.

This clone was detected only once. This chain uses TRBV9 with TRBJ2-1, with D hard to call. Germline assignment: CDR1 SGDLS and CDR2 YYNGEE. This CDR3 contains 12 residues. The germline V and J ends were trimmed by 1 base and 9 bases, with 8 bases remaining between them. Here the CDR3 reads CASSVSLVEQFF. As DNA, the CDR3 is TGTGCCAGCAGCGTATCCCTAGTTGAGCAGTTCTTC. The entire variable domain, with the rest obtained from reference TRBV9 and TRBJ2-1, is as follows: DSGVTQTPKHLITATGQRVTLRCSPRSGDLSVYWYQQSLDQGLQFLIQYYNGEERAKGNILERFSAQQFPDLHSELNLSSLELGDSALYFCASSVSLVEQFFGPGTRLTVL.

The V call is TRBV6-5, the J call TRBJ2-1, with 9 nucleotides matching TRBD2. CDR3 size: 15 residues. Germline V lookup: CDR1 MNHEY, CDR2 SVGAGI. The junction had 5 bases not matched to a gene; V was cut back by 2 bases and J by 6 bases. The CDR3 loop is CASSYRGLASNEQFF. As DNA, the CDR3 is TGTGCCAGCAGTTACCGAGGACTAGCGTCCAATGAGCAGTTCTTC.

The chain is built from TRBV7-8 and TRBJ1-2, with D maybe TRBD1 (6 bases). CDR3 length equals 15 residues. Per germline, CDR1 SGHVS and CDR2 FQNEAQ. V was pared by 4 bases and J by 14 bases, with 26 bases between. The CDR3 loop reads CASSSGTGRGDALTF. DNA of the CDR3: TGTGCCAGCAGCTCCGGAACGGGGAGGGGGGACGCTTTAACCTTC.

V gene TRBV3-1 (or the pseudogene TRBV3-2) combines with J gene TRBJ1-1; TRBD1 agrees at 8 bases. Trimming at V came to 3 bases and at J to 4 bases, leaving 7 bases not matched to a gene. The CDR3 is made up of 15 amino acids. Germline V gene data show CDR1 as LGHDT and CDR2 as YNNKEL (reference sequence). The CDR3, as DNA: TGTGCCAGCAGCCATTACTCAGGGGGCGGCACTGAAGCTTTCTTT. Its protein is CASSHYSGGGTEAFF.

The chain has TRBV12-5 and TRBJ1-1; D is undetermined. The CDR3 sequence is 13 residues long. V was clipped by 6 bases and J by 5 bases, with 13 bases between them. Germline CDR1 reads LGHNT; CDR2 reads FRNRAP. Written as DNA, the CDR3 is TGTGCTAGTGGGGCCCGTGAGGGTACTGAAGCTTTCTTT. As protein: CASGAREGTEAFF.

The genes are TRBV5-1 and TRBJ2-1; a weak D match, TRBD1 (5 bases). In germline, CDR1 is SGHRS, CDR2 YFSETQ. V was shortened by 0 bases and J by 9 bases, with 13 bases between the two germline ends. The CDR3 runs 14 residues. CDR3 DNA: TGCGCCAGCAGCTTGGAGGCAGGGTGGAGTGAGCAGTTCTTC. This gives the protein CASSLEAGWSEQFF.

The J gene is TRBJ2-2, the V gene TRBV11-2; possibly TRBD2 for D (5 bases). Germline V lookup: CDR1 SGHAT, CDR2 FQNNGV. Trimming left V 0 bases short and J 5 bases short, with 13 bases between. The CDR3 runs to 16 residues. CDR3 region: CASSLDVGLLTGELFF. The CDR3 bases are TGTGCCAGCAGCTTAGACGTCGGACTTTTAACCGGGGAGCTGTTTTTT.

The CDR3 loop is CASSLTAGGEQFF. For the CDR3, the DNA is TGCGCCAGCAGCTTAACCGCGGGGGGAGAGCAGTTCTTC. The chain has TRBV5-1 and TRBJ2-1, with TRBD2 matching over 8 bases. With V trimmed by 2 bases and J by 10 bases, 5 bases remained unmatched. This CDR3 is 13 amino acids long. CDR1 SGHRS and CDR2 YFSETQ come from the germline V gene.

The CDR3: CASSLGTGYFYEQYF. The CDR3 DNA reads TGTGCCAGCAGTTTAGGGACAGGGTATTTTTACGAGCAGTACTTC. This chain connects TRBV27 to TRBJ2-7; 9 bases line up with TRBD1. Germline V gene data show CDR1 as MNHEY and CDR2 as SMNVEV (reference sequence). The V gene end was trimmed by 2 bases and the J gene end by 4 bases; junction bases not matched to a gene: 6. The CDR3 contains 15 residues.

The CDR3 is CASSYSGGAEAFF. CDR3 nucleotide sequence: TGTGCCAGCAGTTACTCCGGGGGAGCTGAAGCTTTCTTT. V usage is TRBV6-2 or TRBV6-3 and J usage is TRBJ1-1, with D tentatively TRBD1 (5 bases). CDR1 and CDR2 from the germline V gene are MNHEY and SVGEGT. Trimming took off 0 bases at V and 6 bases at J, with 8 bases between the two ends. The length of the CDR3 is 13 residues.

V gene TRBV6-2 or TRBV6-3 combines with J gene TRBJ2-6; 7 bases are a match to TRBD1. The CDR3 covers 14 residues. In germline, CDR1 is MNHEY, CDR2 SVGEGT. The ends lost 5 bases at V and 4 bases at J; junction bases unmatched: 2. The CDR3, as DNA: TGTGCCAGCAGTACGACAGGGGGGGCCAACGTCCTGACTTTC. Protein sequence: CASSTTGGANVLTF.

The chain carries TRBV2 and TRBJ1-6, with TRBD1 matching over 7 bases. Losses at the gene ends were 3 bases for V and 5 bases for J; bases not matched to a gene: 10. The CDR3 loop spans 17 amino acids. CDR1 and CDR2 from the germline V gene are SNHLY and FYNNEI. CDR3 amino acids: CASSEHRGRDHNSPLHF. Here the CDR3 DNA reads TGTGCCAGCAGTGAGCATAGGGGGCGAGATCATAATTCACCCCTCCACTTT.

The chain is built from TRBV6-6 and TRBJ1-2, with 10 positions matching TRBD1. V lost 7 bases to trimming and J lost 2 bases; unmatched junction nucleotides: 22. The CDR3 is 20 residues long. The germline gives CDR1 MNHNY, CDR2 SVGAGI (reference sequence). In nucleotides, the CDR3 is TGTGCCAGCACTCGCCGTTCATCCGCCGGGACAGGGGCCGACAACTATGGCTACACCTTC. It specifies CASTRRSSAGTGADNYGYTF.

The chain employs TRBV6-6 and TRBJ1-2, with TRBD1 as a possible D gene (6 bases). V was shortened by 1 base and J by 6 bases, with 18 bases between the two germline ends. Germline assignment: CDR1 MNHNY and CDR2 SVGAGI (reference sequence). This CDR3 has 16 amino acids. The CDR3 sequence is CASSYYYRGGRDGYTF. Here the CDR3 DNA reads TGTGCCAGCAGTTACTATTATAGGGGGGGTAGAGATGGCTACACCTTC.

This clone has only a few counts. The chain employs TRBV7-9 and TRBJ2-5; 13 positions match TRBD2. Germline-derived CDR1 and CDR2 are SEHNR and FQNEAQ (reference sequence). The trim removed 5 bases at V and 5 bases at J, leaving 2 bases unmatched. This CDR3 comprises 14 residues. CDR3 amino acids: CASSQTSGGETQYF. For the CDR3, the DNA is TGTGCCAGCAGCCAGACTAGCGGGGGGGAGACCCAGTACTTC.

This clone was counted a single time. The rearrangement uses TRBV3-1 (or the pseudogene TRBV3-2) and TRBJ2-2, with 7 bases matching TRBD1. Germline CDR1 is LGHDT and CDR2 is YNNKEL (reference sequence). Trimming removed 7 bases from V and 0 bases from J; junction bases left unmatched: 8. This CDR3 is 16 amino acids long. The CDR3 here is CASKPIGTANTGELFF. The CDR3 DNA sequence: TGTGCCAGCAAACCTATCGGGACAGCGAACACCGGGGAGCTGTTTTTT.

The V call is TRBV7-9, the J call TRBJ2-6, with TRBD1 matching 7 bases. The CDR3 runs 19 residues. Per germline, CDR1 SEHNR and CDR2 FQNEAQ (reference sequence). After removal of 4 bases from V and 0 bases from J, the junction contained 12 bases not matched to a gene. CDR3 in amino acids: CASSSHFGTDPSGANVLTF. In DNA, the CDR3 is TGTGCCAGCAGCTCTCATTTCGGGACAGATCCCTCTGGGGCCAACGTCCTGACTTTC.

The DNA of the CDR3 is TGTGCCAGCCCCGGGTGGGGAGCTGGGGCCAACGTCCTGACTTTC. The encoded protein is CASPGWGAGANVLTF. The chain combines TRBV19 with TRBJ2-6; D is perhaps TRBD2 (5 bases). CDR3 length: 15 amino acids. Trimming removed 9 bases at V and 2 bases at J, with 14 bases between. Per germline, CDR1 LNHDA and CDR2 SQIVND (reference sequence).